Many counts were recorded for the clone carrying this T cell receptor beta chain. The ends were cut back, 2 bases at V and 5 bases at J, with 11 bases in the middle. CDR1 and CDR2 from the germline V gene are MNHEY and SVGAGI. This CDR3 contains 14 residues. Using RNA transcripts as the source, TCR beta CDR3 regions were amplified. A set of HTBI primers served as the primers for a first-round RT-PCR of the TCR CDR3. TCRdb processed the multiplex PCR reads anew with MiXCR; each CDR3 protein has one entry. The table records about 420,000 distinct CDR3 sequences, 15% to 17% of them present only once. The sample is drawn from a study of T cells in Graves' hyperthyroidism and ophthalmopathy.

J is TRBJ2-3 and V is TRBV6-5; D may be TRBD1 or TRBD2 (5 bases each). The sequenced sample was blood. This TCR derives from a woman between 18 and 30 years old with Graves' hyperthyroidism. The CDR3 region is CASSYDGAGDTQYF. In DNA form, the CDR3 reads TGTGCCAGCAGTTACGATGGGGCGGGAGATACGCAGTATTTT.